This T cell receptor beta chain was obtained from a study of CXCR3-negative and CXCR3-positive naive CD8 T cells. Study findings and constraints: Naive CXCR3-positive and CXCR3-negative cells shared TRBV-TRBJ usage; memory cells diverged. CXCR3-positive naive cells had TRB CDR3s that were more hydrophobic than CXCR3-negative naive cells had. Both naive subsets carried similar amounts of surface CD5, so TCR strength was inferred from TRB CDR3 properties. Similarly elevated diversity marked both naive subsets, with memory CD8+ cells showing far lower diversity.

To note about this clonotype: As yet, its antigen is unknown.

From germline, CDR1 is DFQATT and CDR2 SNEGSKA (reference sequence). This CDR3 region has 16 residues. Via 5' RACE with UMI labels, TRB cDNA libraries were prepared. TCRdb re-called the 5' RACE reads, yielding one record per CDR3 amino acid sequence without DNA. The listing records approximately 120,000 distinct CDR3 sequences. Material: naive CXCR3+ CD8+ T cells from blood. Documented subset: CD45RO-CCR7+CD27+CD95- naive CD8+ T cells expressing CXCR3 (TNR3+). This chain links TRBV20-1 with TRBJ2-3; lacking DNA, the TRBD1 call made by TCRdb goes unchecked. This receptor was taken from a human donor in good health. Some clones in this sample may be carry-over from other donors' samples. The CDR3 is CSARNDAGQGTDTQYF.